The present T cell receptor beta chain was sequenced within a study of regulatory T cells in long-lasting Graves disease. V lost 5 bases and J lost 3, with 17 bases in between. The germline V gene encodes CDR1 SQVTM and CDR2 ANQGSEA. The CDR3 has 14 residues. TCR beta libraries were built with iRepertoire HTBI primers and Arm-PCR of CDR3 regions. MiXCR, run by TCRdb on the multiplex PCR reads, gives a single entry per CDR3 protein. The data hold about 320,000 distinct CDR3 sequences, with 18% observed a single time. Overall study results and limits: TCR diversity was lower in persistent Graves' patients than in newly diagnosed ones. Exclusively peripheral blood, rather than thyroid tissue, was studied. Favoring TRBV28, TRBJ1-2 and TRBJ2-5 was a feature seen in persistent disease.

Time point given: newly diagnosed GD, antithyroid drugs for less than 3 months. Isolated PBMC RNA provided the starting material for the TCR library. This clonotype was counted only a few times. The antigen is not known. The sample consisted of peripheral blood mononuclear cells (PBMCs), taken at new diagnosis, from a patient treated with antithyroid drugs. The sequence was collected from a female donor with Graves disease. The chain combines TRBV29-1 with TRBJ2-7; D might be TRBD1 (5 bases). In DNA form, the CDR3 reads TGCAGCGTTTCCTTAGGGGTTGGGGACTACGAGCAGTACTTC. This sequence encodes CSVSLGVGDYEQYF.